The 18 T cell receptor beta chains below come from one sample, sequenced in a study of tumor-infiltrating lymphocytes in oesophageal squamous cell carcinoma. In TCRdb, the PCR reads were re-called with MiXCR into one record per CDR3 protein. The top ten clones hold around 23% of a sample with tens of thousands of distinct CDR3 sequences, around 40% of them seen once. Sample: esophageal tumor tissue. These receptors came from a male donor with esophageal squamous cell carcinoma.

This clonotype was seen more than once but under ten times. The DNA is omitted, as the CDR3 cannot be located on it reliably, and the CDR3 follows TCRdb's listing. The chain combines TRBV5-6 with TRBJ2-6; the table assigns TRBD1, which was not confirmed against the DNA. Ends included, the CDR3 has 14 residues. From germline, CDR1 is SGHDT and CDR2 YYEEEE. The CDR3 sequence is CASSSGGLWLHLRF.

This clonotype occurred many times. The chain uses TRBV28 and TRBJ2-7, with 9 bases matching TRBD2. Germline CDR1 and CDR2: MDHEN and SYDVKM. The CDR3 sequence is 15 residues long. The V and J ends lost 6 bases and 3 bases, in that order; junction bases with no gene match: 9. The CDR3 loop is CASSRIAGVGYEQYF. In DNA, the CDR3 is TGTGCCAGCAGCCGTATAGCGGGAGTGGGCTACGAGCAGTACTTC.

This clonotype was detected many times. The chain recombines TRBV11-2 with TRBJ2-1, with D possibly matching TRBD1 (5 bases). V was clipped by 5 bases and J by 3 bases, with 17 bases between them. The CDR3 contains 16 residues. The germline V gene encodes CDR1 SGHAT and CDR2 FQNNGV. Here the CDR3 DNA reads TGTGCCAGCAGCACAGTAGGCCAGGGTGGCTACAATGAGCAGTTCTTC. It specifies CASSTVGQGGYNEQFF.

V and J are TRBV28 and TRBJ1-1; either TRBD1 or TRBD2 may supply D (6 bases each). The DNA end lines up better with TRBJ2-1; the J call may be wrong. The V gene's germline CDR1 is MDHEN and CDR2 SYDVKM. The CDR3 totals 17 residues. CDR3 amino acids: CASSSPPGALTWGEQFF. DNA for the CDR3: TGTGCCAGCAGTTCCCCACCGGGGGCGTTAACTTGGGGAGAGCAGTTCTTC.

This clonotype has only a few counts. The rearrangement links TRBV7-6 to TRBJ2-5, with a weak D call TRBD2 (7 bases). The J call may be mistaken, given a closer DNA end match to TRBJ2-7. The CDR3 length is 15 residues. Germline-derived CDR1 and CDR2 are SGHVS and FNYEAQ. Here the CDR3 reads CASSFGTGRVSEQYF. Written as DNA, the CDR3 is TGTGCCAGCAGCTTCGGAACAGGGAGGGTCAGCGAGCAGTACTTC.

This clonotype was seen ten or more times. In DNA, the CDR3 is TGCGCCAGCAGTGACCCACCCACAGATACGCAGTATTTT. This gives the protein CASSDPPTDTQYF. The V call is TRBV10-2, the J call TRBJ2-3; D gene unclear. In germline, CDR1 is WSHSY, CDR2 SAAADI. The length of the CDR3 is 13 residues. Trimming stripped 3 bases from V and 2 bases from J, with 6 bases between.

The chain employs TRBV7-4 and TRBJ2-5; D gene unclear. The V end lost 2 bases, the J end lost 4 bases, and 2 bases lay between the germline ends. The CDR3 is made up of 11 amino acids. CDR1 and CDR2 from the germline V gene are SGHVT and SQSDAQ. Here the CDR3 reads CASSLLETQYF. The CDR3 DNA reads TGTGCCAGCAGCTTATTAGAGACCCAGTACTTC.

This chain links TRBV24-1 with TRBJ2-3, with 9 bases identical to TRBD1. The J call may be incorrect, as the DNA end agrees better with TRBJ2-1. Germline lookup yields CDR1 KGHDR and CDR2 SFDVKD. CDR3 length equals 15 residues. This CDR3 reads CATSDPGQGWNEQFF. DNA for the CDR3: TGTGCCACCAGTGACCCGGGACAGGGATGGAATGAGCAGTTCTTC.

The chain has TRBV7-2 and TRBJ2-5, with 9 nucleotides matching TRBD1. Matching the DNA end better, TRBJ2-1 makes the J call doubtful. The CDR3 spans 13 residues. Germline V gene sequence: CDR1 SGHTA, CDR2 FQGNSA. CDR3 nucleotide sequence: TGTGCCAGCAGCCGGGACAGGGTCAATGAGCAGTTCTTC. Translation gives CASSRDRVNEQFF.

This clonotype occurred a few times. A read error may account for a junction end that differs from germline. The CDR3, as DNA: TGTGCCAGCTCACGATGGGGACAGAAGAGCTCCTATAATTCACCCCTCCACTTC. It specifies CASSRWGQKSSYNSPLHF. V is TRBV18 and J is TRBJ2-1; 7 nucleotides agree with TRBD1. The CDR3 consists of 18 residues. Germline V gene lookup returns CDR1 KGHSH and CDR2 LQKENI.

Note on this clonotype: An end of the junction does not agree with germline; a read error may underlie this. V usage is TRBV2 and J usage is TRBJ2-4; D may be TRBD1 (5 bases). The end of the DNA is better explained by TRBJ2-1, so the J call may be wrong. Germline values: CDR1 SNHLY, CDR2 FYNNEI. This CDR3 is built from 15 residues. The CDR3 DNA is TGTGTCAGCAGCCCAGGGTTCGGGTCCTACAATGAGCAGTTCTTC. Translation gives CVSSPGFGSYNEQFF.

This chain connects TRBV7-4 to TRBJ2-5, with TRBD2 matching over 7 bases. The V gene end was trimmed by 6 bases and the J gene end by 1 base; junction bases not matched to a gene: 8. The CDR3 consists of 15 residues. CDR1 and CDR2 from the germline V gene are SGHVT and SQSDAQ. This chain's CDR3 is CASSYLSGAQETQYF. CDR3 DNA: TGTGCCAGCAGTTATTTAAGCGGGGCCCAAGAGACCCAGTACTTC.

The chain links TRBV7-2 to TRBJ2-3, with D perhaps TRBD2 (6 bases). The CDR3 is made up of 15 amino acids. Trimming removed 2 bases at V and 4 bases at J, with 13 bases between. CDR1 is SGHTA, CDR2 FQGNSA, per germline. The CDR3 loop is CASSLQAGLADTQYF. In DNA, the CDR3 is TGTGCCAGCAGCTTACAGGCGGGGTTGGCAGATACGCAGTATTTT. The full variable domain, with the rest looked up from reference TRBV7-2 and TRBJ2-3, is GAGVSQSPSNKVTEKGKDVELRCDPISGHTALYWYRQSLGQGLEFLIYFQGNSAPDKSGLPSDRFSAERTGGSVSTLTIQRTQQEDSAVYLCASSLQAGLADTQYFGPGTRLTVL.

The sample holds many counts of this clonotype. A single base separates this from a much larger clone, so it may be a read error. The DNA for the CDR3 is TGTGCCAGCAGCTTGGCGGGAGTAAATGAGCAGTACTTC. It encodes CASSLAGVNEQYF. This rearrangement joins TRBV11-2 to TRBJ2-7, with 7 positions matching TRBD2. J gave up 7 bases and V 3 bases, and 6 bases lay outside the gene matches. Per germline, CDR1 SGHAT and CDR2 FQNNGV. The CDR3 sequence is 13 residues long.

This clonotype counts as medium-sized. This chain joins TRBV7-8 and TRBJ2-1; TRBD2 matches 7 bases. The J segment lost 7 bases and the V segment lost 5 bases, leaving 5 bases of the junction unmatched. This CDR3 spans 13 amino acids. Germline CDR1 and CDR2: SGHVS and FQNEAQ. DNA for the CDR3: TGTGCCAGCAGCGTCCGACTAGCTAATGAGCAGTTCTTC. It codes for CASSVRLANEQFF.

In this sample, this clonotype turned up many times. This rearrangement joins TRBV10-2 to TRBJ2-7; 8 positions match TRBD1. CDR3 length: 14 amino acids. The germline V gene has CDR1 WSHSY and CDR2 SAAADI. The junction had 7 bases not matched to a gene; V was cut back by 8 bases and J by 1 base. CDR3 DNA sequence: TGCGCCAGCTCCGGGACAGGACAATCCTACGAGCAGTACTTC. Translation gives CASSGTGQSYEQYF.

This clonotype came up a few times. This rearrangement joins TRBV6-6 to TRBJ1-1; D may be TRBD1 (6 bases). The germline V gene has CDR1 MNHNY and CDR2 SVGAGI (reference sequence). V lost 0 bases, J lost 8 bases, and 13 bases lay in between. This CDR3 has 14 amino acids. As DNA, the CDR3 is TGTGCCAGCAGTTACTCGACGGGGGGCCACGAAGCTTTCTTT. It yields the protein CASSYSTGGHEAFF.

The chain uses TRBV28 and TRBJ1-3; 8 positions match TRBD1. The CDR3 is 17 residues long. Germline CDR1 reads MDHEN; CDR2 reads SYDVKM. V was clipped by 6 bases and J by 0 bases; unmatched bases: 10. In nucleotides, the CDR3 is TGTGCCAGCAGGGTTCGACCGGGACAGGTCTCTGGAAACACCATATATTTT. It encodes CASRVRPGQVSGNTIYF.